This TCR beta chain was identified during a study of CD8 T cells in Susac syndrome. Study-wide background: Each patient with Susac syndrome, at the time of blood draw, was therapy-naive, on corticosteroids, or on intravenous immunoglobulin alone.

The germline V gene has CDR1 MDHEN and CDR2 SYDVKM. Trimming pared 6 bases from V and 11 bases from J, leaving 19 bases between. CDR3 length: 14 residues. The CD8+ and CD4+ T cells were negatively isolated, with the TEMRA cells enriched by FACS. With random hexamers, reverse transcription was performed on about 0.5 to 1 ug of RNA. TCRdb redid the calling of the immunoSEQ multiplex PCR reads with MiXCR, one entry per CDR3 protein. The table lists some 77,000 distinct CDR3 sequences, around 93% of them singletons. The sequencing input was CD4+ T cells from PBMCs. This sequence originates from a human donor with Susac syndrome. The chain carries TRBV28 and TRBJ1-4; D ambiguous. CDR3 sequence (DNA): TGTGCCAGCAGCATGGATCTGCGCCTCGGGAAACTGTTTTTT. Amino acids: CASSMDLRLGKLFF.